The 18 T cell receptor beta chains given below trace back to one sample, sequenced in a study of human T cells and chemical hapten exposure. TCRdb ran MiXCR on the RACE reads and lists one entry per CDR3 protein. This table has 99,000 or so distinct CDR3 sequences, 11% appearing once. This sample's time point: pre-sensitization, week 0. Treatment described: therapeutic diphenylcyclopropenone sensitization with weekly scalp DPC. The sample in question was whole blood, obtained in connection with sensitization to the hapten diphenylcyclopropenone (DPC). The receptor set was obtained from a woman in her sixties with alopecia areata. Some clones in this sample may be carry-over from other donors' samples.

This clonotype was counted many times. This chain links TRBV3-1 with TRBJ1-1; D unresolved. V was trimmed by 4 bases and J by 2 bases, leaving 26 bases between them. The germline gives CDR1 LGHDT, CDR2 YNNKEL (reference sequence). This CDR3 spans 19 amino acids. For the CDR3, the DNA is TGTGCCAGCAGCCTACCCAACTTCTCCCCTGACATGCCCAACACTGAAGCTTTCTTT. It encodes CASSLPNFSPDMPNTEAFF.

This clonotype was observed many times. The chain combines TRBV5-1 with TRBJ2-3, with 13 bases lining up with TRBD2. The CDR3 is made up of 16 amino acids. V lost 3 bases and J lost 7; bases outside the gene matches: 8. CDR1 is SGHRS and CDR2 is YFSETQ in the germline V gene. This chain's CDR3 is CASSYGTSGTSYTQYF. The DNA for the CDR3 is TGCGCCAGCAGCTACGGGACTAGCGGGACCAGTTATACGCAGTATTTT.

This clonotype appeared many times. V gene TRBV9 combines with J gene TRBJ2-7; D is undetermined. CDR1 is SGDLS, CDR2 YYNGEE, per germline. The CDR3 runs to 16 residues. Trimming stripped 4 bases from V and 0 bases from J, with 17 bases between. In nucleotides, the CDR3 is TGTGCCAGCAGCTCGAGGCCGTATTTGGACTCCTACGAGCAGTACTTC. Translation: CASSSRPYLDSYEQYF.

This clonotype was seen a few times. The chain combines TRBV29-1 with TRBJ1-5; no reliable D call. Trimming pared 6 bases from V and 1 base from J, leaving 13 bases between. The CDR3 length is 14 residues. Germline V gene lookup returns CDR1 SQVTM and CDR2 ANQGSEA. The CDR3 DNA sequence: TGCAGCGTCGGTAAGGGCGGCAGCAATCAGCCCCAGCATTTT. Amino acid sequence: CSVGKGGSNQPQHF. The variable domain in full, completed from reference TRBV29-1 and TRBJ1-5, reads SAVISQKPSRDICQRGTSLTIQCQVDSQVTMMFWYRQQPGQSLTLIATANQGSEATYESGFVIDKFPISRPNLTFSTLTVSNMSPEDSSIYLCSVGKGGSNQPQHFGDGTRLSIL.

This clonotype showed up many times. The chain recombines TRBV12-3 or TRBV12-4 with TRBJ2-7; the D gene is possibly TRBD1 (6 bases). V was trimmed by 5 bases and J by 3 bases, leaving 11 bases between them. The CDR3 contains 13 residues. This chain's CDR3 is CASSRDTHYEQYF. The CDR3 nucleotides read TGTGCCAGCAGTCGGGACACCCACTACGAGCAGTACTTC.

This clonotype has at least ten counts. V gene TRBV5-1 combines with J gene TRBJ2-6; D is unclear. CDR1 and CDR2 from the germline V gene are SGHRS and YFSETQ. The CDR3 is 15 residues long. V lost 4 bases and J lost 4, with 12 bases in between. The CDR3 DNA sequence: TGCGCCAGCAGCCCAAGAACACCGGGGGCCAACGTCCTGACTTTC. It is translated as CASSPRTPGANVLTF.

This clonotype came up a few times. The rearrangement joins TRBV7-6 to TRBJ2-5; 8 bases match TRBD2. The CDR3 has 19 amino acids. The V segment lost 6 bases and the J segment 5 bases; nucleotides outside the gene matches: 23. In germline, CDR1 is SGHVS, CDR2 FNYEAQ. CDR3 DNA: TGTGCCAGCAGACGCACCGGACTTTTACTAGCGGCAGGACGCGAGACCCAGTACTTC. Protein: CASRRTGLLLAAGRETQYF.

V is TRBV6-4 and J is TRBJ1-5, with D maybe TRBD1 (5 bases). The CDR3 spans 16 residues. The germline V gene encodes CDR1 MRHNA and CDR2 SNTAGT. V shed 3 bases and J shed 3 bases, with 15 bases lying between them. This CDR3 reads CASSEIRQSYNQPQHF. The CDR3 nucleotides are TGTGCCAGCAGTGAGATAAGACAGAGCTACAATCAGCCCCAGCATTTT.

In its sample, this clonotype was seen a few times. The chain joins TRBV3-1 to TRBJ2-5; the D is unclear. Germline V gene data show CDR1 as LGHDT and CDR2 as YNNKEL (reference sequence). CDR3 length: 14 amino acids. V was trimmed by 3 bases and J by 5 bases, leaving 13 bases between them. In DNA form, the CDR3 reads TGTGCCAGCAGCCAGACCCCCGTAGTGGAGACCCAGTACTTC. It translates to CASSQTPVVETQYF.

The J gene is TRBJ1-5, the V gene TRBV12-3 or TRBV12-4; tentative D call: TRBD1 (5 bases). This CDR3 has 15 residues. Trimming shortened V by 5 bases and J by 2 bases, and 13 bases separated the two germline ends. In DNA form, the CDR3 reads TGTGCCAGCAGTCGACAGAGTCGGGGCAATCAGCCCCAGCATTTT. Residues: CASSRQSRGNQPQHF.

This clonotype was counted a few times. This chain uses TRBV5-5 with TRBJ2-5; D ambiguous. The CDR3 runs 13 residues. The germline CDR1 and CDR2 sequences are SGHKS and YYEKEE (reference sequence). V was cut by 0 bases and J by 5 bases, with 8 bases left in between. CDR3 sequence: CASSLGPAETQYF. CDR3 sequence (DNA): TGTGCCAGCAGCTTGGGACCGGCTGAGACCCAGTACTTC.

At least ten counts were recorded for this clonotype. V is TRBV5-1 and J is TRBJ2-5; tentative D call: TRBD2 (6 bases). Trimming removed 0 bases at V and 2 bases at J, with 11 bases between. Germline V lookup: CDR1 SGHRS, CDR2 YFSETQ. This CDR3 is built from 15 residues. The CDR3 reads CASSLAGGVQETQYF. As DNA, the CDR3 is TGCGCCAGCAGCTTGGCCGGGGGAGTACAAGAGACCCAGTACTTC.

This clonotype came up a few times. The V and J genes are TRBV7-9 and TRBJ1-1; 8 nucleotides line up with TRBD1. This CDR3 is built from 15 residues. V lost 5 bases, J lost 1 base, and 6 bases stayed unmatched. Germline loops: CDR1 SEHNR, CDR2 FQNEAQ (reference sequence). CDR3 region: CASSGWTGRNTEAFF. CDR3 coding DNA: TGTGCCAGCAGCGGGTGGACAGGGCGGAACACTGAAGCTTTCTTT.

This clonotype has at least ten counts. This chain connects TRBV18 to TRBJ2-3, with 8 bases lining up with TRBD2. The CDR3 extends over 18 amino acids. CDR1 KGHSH and CDR2 LQKENI come from the germline V gene. V gave up 0 bases and J gave up 0 bases; unmatched junction bases: 8. The CDR3 here is CASSPPASGGSSTDTQYF. The CDR3 nucleotides are TGTGCCAGCTCACCACCGGCGAGCGGGGGCTCTAGCACAGATACGCAGTATTTT.

In its sample, this clonotype was seen a few times. The chain carries TRBV6-5 and TRBJ2-7, with D possibly matching TRBD2 (6 bases). The germline gives CDR1 MNHEY, CDR2 SVGAGI. The CDR3 length is 15 residues. V lost 0 bases to trimming and J lost 2 bases, with 11 bases between them. CDR3 nucleotide sequence: TGTGCCAGCAGTTACTCTGGGGGGAACCCCTACGAGCAGTACTTC. It encodes CASSYSGGNPYEQYF.

The chain employs TRBV6-2 or TRBV6-3 and TRBJ2-5; no clear D gene. V was trimmed by 2 bases and J by 4 bases, leaving 5 bases between them. CDR3 length: 12 amino acids. From germline, CDR1 is MNHEY and CDR2 SVGEGT. CDR3 protein: CASSYLIETQYF. In DNA, the CDR3 is TGTGCCAGCAGTTACCTAATAGAGACCCAGTACTTC.

The chain employs TRBV12-5 and TRBJ1-1; the match to TRBD1 covers 9 bases. Germline loops: CDR1 LGHNT, CDR2 FRNRAP. V shed 3 bases, J shed 3 bases, and the junction held 2 bases outside the gene matches. The CDR3 runs to 14 residues. The CDR3: CASGFGQGYTEAFF. The CDR3 bases are TGTGCTAGTGGTTTCGGACAGGGGTACACTGAAGCTTTCTTT.

J is TRBJ2-1 and V is TRBV6-6; TRBD2 matches at 14 bases. From germline, CDR1 is MNHNY and CDR2 SVGAGI (reference sequence). The CDR3 covers 15 residues. The J segment lost 6 bases and the V segment lost 5 bases, leaving 3 bases of the junction unmatched. The CDR3 bases are TGTGCCAGCAGTCCGACTAGCGGGGGGGCCAATGAGCAGTTCTTC. Translating it yields CASSPTSGGANEQFF.